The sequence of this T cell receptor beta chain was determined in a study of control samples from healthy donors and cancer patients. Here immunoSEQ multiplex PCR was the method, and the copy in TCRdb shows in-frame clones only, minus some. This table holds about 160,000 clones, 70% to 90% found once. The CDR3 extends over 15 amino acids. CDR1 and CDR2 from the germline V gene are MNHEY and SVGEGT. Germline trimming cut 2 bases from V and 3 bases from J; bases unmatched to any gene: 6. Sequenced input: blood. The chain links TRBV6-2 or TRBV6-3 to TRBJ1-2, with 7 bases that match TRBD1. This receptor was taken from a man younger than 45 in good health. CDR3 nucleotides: TGTGCCAGCAGTTACGGAGCCCAGGGGGACTATGGCTACACCTTC. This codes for CASSYGAQGDYGYTF.